This TCR beta chain was found in a study of blood T cell repertoires in COVID-19. Study background: There were acute and convalescent COVID-19 samples, and they came from the United States, Italy and Spain. PBMCs, B-cell-depleted T cells, or T cells provided the cDNA or gDNA that made up the material.

How the authors handled the data: Cell counts per sample came from amplifying reference gene primers. Here immunoSEQ multiplex PCR was the method, and the copy in TCRdb shows in-frame clones only, minus some. V, J and clone size are taken as reported in that table, and D and trimming were inferred from the DNA itself. Here the sample spans about 120,000 clones, approximately 87% being singletons. This CDR3 is 13 amino acids long. The V gene's germline CDR1 is GTSNPN and CDR2 SVGIG (reference sequence). Trimming cost V 6 bases and J 0 bases, with 8 bases left between them. This clone has just one count.

Sequences were obtained from peripheral blood. The TCR was taken from a woman between 45 and 65 years old with acute or convalescent COVID-19. This chain links TRBV30 with TRBJ1-4; D is unclear. The CDR3, as DNA: TGTGCCTGCTCTCCTACAACTAATGAAAAACTGTTTTTT. Its protein is CACSPTTNEKLFF.